One sample yielded the 27 T cell receptor beta chains listed below, sequenced in a study of shared clonotypes between healthy human individuals. Sequencing was performed with immunoSEQ multiplex PCR; in TCRdb, only in-frame clones are kept and a portion is missing. The sample shows hundreds of thousands of clones, 96% of them seen only once. Sequencing was carried out using memory CD8+ T cells sorted from blood. Subset here: CD45RO+ cells pooled with CCR7-negative TemRA cells. The receptors come from a young man in good health.

The chain couples TRBV18 to TRBJ2-1; the D is unclear. The CDR3 spans 12 residues. Trimming stripped 2 bases from V and 5 bases from J, with 4 bases between. Germline V CDR1 and CDR2: KGHSH, LQKENI. DNA for the CDR3: TGTGCCAGCTCACCATCGGACAATGAGCAGTTCTTC. Protein: CASSPSDNEQFF.

This chain links TRBV30 with TRBJ2-7; no clear D gene. The V gene's germline CDR1 is GTSNPN and CDR2 SVGIG (reference sequence). V gave up 1 base and J gave up 2 bases, with 6 bases separating them. The CDR3 runs to 12 residues. CDR3 sequence (DNA): TGTGCCTGGAGTGCCGGAACCTACGAGCAGTACTTC. It codes for CAWSAGTYEQYF.

This clone was picked up one time. The chain combines TRBV28 with TRBJ1-1; D remains ambiguous. Trimming took off 2 bases at V and 3 bases at J, with 10 bases between the two ends. The CDR3 sequence is 14 residues long. Per the germline V gene, CDR1 is MDHEN and CDR2 is SYDVKM. The CDR3 reads CASSLRQAYTEAFF. CDR3 in DNA: TGTGCCAGCAGTTTAAGGCAGGCTTACACTGAAGCTTTCTTT.

J is TRBJ1-1 and V is TRBV23-1, with D uncertain. TRBV23-1 is an ORF, with its function uncertain. With 3 bases removed from V and 0 bases from J, the gap between germline ends came to 8 bases. The length of the CDR3 is 14 residues. CDR3 DNA: TGCGCCAGCAGTCAGACACCCTTGAACACTGAAGCTTTCTTT. Residues: CASSQTPLNTEAFF.

Points on this clone: Other DNA sequences in the sample encode the same CDR3. The chain uses TRBV9 and TRBJ2-7; 10 bases align to TRBD2. V lost 3 bases to trimming and J lost 3 bases; unmatched junction nucleotides: 0. There are 13 residues in the CDR3. Germline CDR1 reads SGDLS; CDR2 reads YYNGEE. The CDR3 DNA reads TGTGCCAGCAGCGGGACTAGCGGCTACGAGCAGTACTTC. Protein: CASSGTSGYEQYF.

The chain employs TRBV14 and TRBJ1-3; no clear D gene. With 1 base removed from V and 4 bases from J, the gap between germline ends came to 2 bases. CDR3 length: 12 amino acids. Looked up from germline, CDR1 is SGHDN and CDR2 is FVKESK. As DNA, the CDR3 is TGTGCCAGCAGCCAAGGGGGAAACACCATATATTTT. It specifies CASSQGGNTIYF.

In its sample, this clone was seen once. CDR3 loop: CASSLMARGTSNEQFF. Written as DNA, the CDR3 is TGTGCCAGCAGCTTGATGGCCAGGGGGACTAGCAATGAGCAGTTCTTC. The rearrangement joins TRBV5-5 to TRBJ2-1; D possibly corresponds to TRBD2 (8 bases). Germline CDR1 is SGHKS and CDR2 is YYEKEE (reference sequence). The CDR3 contains 16 residues. The V and J ends lost 1 base and 6 bases respectively, with 17 bases between them. Full variable domain (remainder filled in from reference TRBV5-5 and TRBJ2-1): DAGVTQSPTHLIKTRGQQVTLRCSPISGHKSVSWYQQVLGQGPQFIFQYYEKEERGRGNFPDRFSARQFPNYSSELNVNALLLGDSALYLCASSLMARGTSNEQFFGPGTRLTVL.

J is TRBJ2-2 and V is TRBV9; maybe TRBD1 (5 bases). The CDR3 loop spans 15 amino acids. CDR1 and CDR2 (germline): SGDLS, YYNGEE. Trimming took 4 bases from V and 0 from J, leaving 10 bases between them. CDR3 DNA: TGTGCCAGCAGCCCCCGGACACCGAACACCGGGGAGCTGTTTTTT. This translates into CASSPRTPNTGELFF.

The J gene is TRBJ2-5, the V gene TRBV6-5; possibly TRBD1 for D (6 bases). In germline, CDR1 is MNHEY, CDR2 SVGAGI. This CDR3 has 14 amino acids. The V gene lost 8 bases and the J gene lost 2 bases, with 15 bases spanning the gap. The CDR3 region has the DNA TGTGCCAGCGGCTGGACAGCCCAACAAGAGACCCAGTACTTC. It translates to CASGWTAQQETQYF.

The gene calls are TRBV5-8 and TRBJ1-2; D might be TRBD1 (6 bases). The CDR3 has 13 amino acids. V was shortened by 7 bases and J by 5 bases, with 15 bases between the two germline ends. Per the germline V gene, CDR1 is SGHTS and CDR2 is YDEGEE. CDR3 bases: TGTGCCAGCTTACAAGACAGGCCATATGGCTACACCTTC. Protein sequence: CASLQDRPYGYTF.

The chain is built from TRBV10-1 and TRBJ1-3, with D possibly being TRBD1 (5 bases). The germline V gene encodes CDR1 WNHNN and CDR2 SYGVQD (reference sequence). The CDR3 runs to 12 residues. V was trimmed by 7 bases and J by 8 bases, leaving 12 bases between them. The CDR3, as DNA: TGCGCCAGCACTCGAGGGGAGGACACCATATATTTT. This sequence encodes CASTRGEDTIYF.

The J gene is TRBJ2-1, the V gene TRBV9, with 9 bases identical to TRBD2. CDR1 is SGDLS and CDR2 is YYNGEE in the germline V gene. V was clipped by 4 bases and J by 10 bases; unmatched bases: 6. The CDR3 length is 13 residues. The CDR3 DNA reads TGTGCCAGCAGCCTTAGCGGGAGCGGCGAGCAGTTCTTC. Its protein product is CASSLSGSGEQFF.

CDR3 bases: TGTGCCAGCAGCCAATATTTCGGACACTCCTACGAGCAGTACTTC. Translated: CASSQYFGHSYEQYF. The chain has TRBV14 and TRBJ2-7; a possible D gene is TRBD1 (5 bases). The length of the CDR3 is 15 residues. V was clipped by 2 bases and J by 0 bases, with 11 bases between them. CDR1 and CDR2 from the germline V gene are SGHDN and FVKESK.

CDR3 coding DNA: TGCGCCAGCAGTCAAAGGCCTAGGACAGCTGAATATGGCTACACCTTC. Protein sequence: CASSQRPRTAEYGYTF. V gene TRBV23-1 combines with J gene TRBJ1-2; possible D gene TRBD1, 6 bases. TRBV23-1 is placed among ORFs of uncertain function. Trimming pared 2 bases from V and 5 bases from J, leaving 18 bases between. The CDR3 contains 16 residues.

The V and J genes are TRBV6-1 and TRBJ2-5, with TRBD2 matching over 15 bases. This CDR3 has 16 amino acids. The V gene end was trimmed by 3 bases and the J gene end by 2 bases; junction bases not matched to a gene: 1. CDR1 and CDR2 (germline): MNHNS, SASEGT. CDR3 sequence reads: CASSDGTSGRQETQYF. The CDR3 bases are TGTGCCAGCAGTGACGGGACTAGCGGGAGGCAAGAGACCCAGTACTTC.

This sequence joins TRBV7-9 and TRBJ2-5, with 12 nucleotides matching TRBD2. The CDR3 loop spans 18 amino acids. V dropped 5 bases and J dropped 0; count of bases not matched to a gene: 10. Germline lookup yields CDR1 SEHNR and CDR2 FQNEAQ (reference sequence). The CDR3 bases are TGTGCCAGCAGCCAACCTAGCGGGAGGGCCGCGTACCAAGAGACCCAGTACTTC. It specifies CASSQPSGRAAYQETQYF.

The chain has TRBV25-1 and TRBJ2-1; TRBD2 matches at 10 bases. Germline CDR1 and CDR2: MGHDK and SYGVNS. V was clipped by 6 bases and J by 6 bases; unmatched bases: 8. This CDR3 comprises 15 residues. The CDR3 region has the DNA TGTGCCAGCAGCATGAACAGCGGGAGGGCCAATGAGCAGTTCTTC. Its protein product is CASSMNSGRANEQFF.

This chain connects TRBV5-4 to TRBJ2-7, with TRBD1 identical over 8 bases. The trim removed 3 bases at V and 8 bases at J, leaving 4 bases unmatched. From germline, CDR1 is SGHNT and CDR2 YYREEE (reference sequence). This CDR3 has 12 amino acids. CDR3 sequence (DNA): TGTGCCAGCAGCTCCGACAGGGGACAGCAGTACTTC. Its protein is CASSSDRGQQYF.

The rearrangement uses TRBV5-6 and TRBJ1-1; D remains ambiguous. Trimming removed 4 bases at V and 13 bases at J, with 14 bases between. The CDR3 covers 11 residues. Per germline, CDR1 SGHDT and CDR2 YYEEEE. This CDR3 reads CASSIGGGVFF. The CDR3 DNA reads TGTGCCAGCAGCATAGGAGGCGGTGTTTTCTTT.

With regard to this clone: The sample contains more than one DNA sequence encoding this CDR3. The CDR3 DNA follows: TGCAGCGTTGGGGGCACAGGGACCACAGATACGCAGTATTTT. Amino acid sequence: CSVGGTGTTDTQYF. This chain connects TRBV29-1 to TRBJ2-3, with D perhaps TRBD1 (6 bases). With 4 bases removed from V and 2 bases from J, the gap between germline ends came to 13 bases. The CDR3 totals 14 residues. CDR1 and CDR2 (germline): SQVTM, ANQGSEA.

The rearrangement joins TRBV9 to TRBJ2-1; TRBD2 aligns across 11 bases. Looked up from germline, CDR1 is SGDLS and CDR2 is YYNGEE. The length of the CDR3 is 15 residues. Trimming took 3 bases from V and 3 from J; bases not matched to a gene: 2. CDR3 in DNA: TGTGCCAGCAGCGCCGGGACTAGCGGCTACAATGAGCAGTTCTTC. It yields the protein CASSAGTSGYNEQFF.

The CDR3 nucleotides read TGTGCCAGCAGCCTGAGCGGACAGGGGGCGCGTACCGGGGAGCTGTTTTTT. Its translation is CASSLSGQGARTGELFF. V usage is TRBV9 and J usage is TRBJ2-2; 11 bases agree with TRBD1. Germline CDR1 reads SGDLS; CDR2 reads YYNGEE. CDR3 size: 17 residues. J was trimmed by 5 bases and V by 4 bases; bases with no gene match: 10.

The rearrangement uses TRBV27 and TRBJ2-2; no firm D call. The CDR3 consists of 13 residues. Germline V gene sequence: CDR1 MNHEY, CDR2 SMNVEV (reference sequence). The V end was cut by 0 bases, the J end by 4 bases, with 3 bases between. Here the CDR3 reads CASSLSGTGELFF. DNA for the CDR3: TGTGCCAGCAGTTTATCTGGCACCGGGGAGCTGTTTTTT.

The rearrangement joins TRBV30 to TRBJ1-2; 8 bases fit TRBD1. Germline values: CDR1 GTSNPN, CDR2 SVGIG (reference sequence). After removal of 1 base from V and 3 bases from J, the junction contained 1 base not matched to a gene. The CDR3 is 13 residues long. CDR3 amino acids: CAWSGQGYYGYTF. The CDR3 DNA reads as TGTGCCTGGAGTGGACAGGGGTACTATGGCTACACCTTC.

The rearrangement joins TRBV28 to TRBJ1-1; 8 nucleotides agree with TRBD1. Germline CDR1 and CDR2: MDHEN and SYDVKM. This CDR3 is built from 15 residues. J lost 5 bases, V lost 4 bases, and 9 bases had no gene match. CDR3 DNA: TGTGCCAGCAGTTCCGCGGGCAGGGGGCAAACTGAAGCTTTCTTT. This codes for CASSSAGRGQTEAFF.

The CDR3 DNA sequence: TGCGCCAGCAGCTTGGAAGGCAGGGGGACGGAGACCCAGTACTTC. Translated: CASSLEGRGTETQYF. J is TRBJ2-5 and V is TRBV5-1; 7 positions agree with TRBD1. V trimming: 0 bases; J trimming: 5 bases; junction bases outside the gene matches: 7. CDR1 is SGHRS, CDR2 YFSETQ, per germline. The CDR3 has 15 residues.

This clone was picked up one time. The genes are TRBV10-3 and TRBJ2-7; D possibly corresponds to TRBD2 (6 bases). The CDR3 is 12 amino acids. Trimming pared 8 bases from V and 5 bases from J, leaving 13 bases between. Germline loops: CDR1 ENHRY, CDR2 SYGVKD. CDR3 in amino acids: CAIRAGGDEQYF. In nucleotides, the CDR3 is TGTGCCATCCGGGCTGGCGGGGACGAGCAGTACTTC.